Below are 24 T cell receptor beta chains sequenced from a single sample in a study of cytomegalovirus exposure and HLA in healthy donors. The primer mix had 60 Vbeta and 13 Jbeta primers. Some clones are missing from TCRdb's copy, which holds only in-frame ones; the method was immunoSEQ multiplex PCR. The profile covers about 38,000 clones, with roughly 90% appearing a single time and over 10% taken by the ten largest. Sequencing input: PBMCs. These receptors were collected from a woman aged 40 to 50 in good health and CMV-seropositive.

This rearrangement joins TRBV4-1 to TRBJ1-3; 7 bases are shared with TRBD1. Unmatched junction bases numbered 3, after V lost 1 base and J lost 3 bases. This CDR3 region has 15 residues. Germline CDR1 reads MGHRA; CDR2 reads YSYEKL. The CDR3 DNA reads TGCGCCAGCAGCCAAGTTGACAGGGATGGAAACACCATATATTTT. Translated: CASSQVDRDGNTIYF.

The chain carries TRBV19 and TRBJ1-5; D gene unclear. V was pared by 5 bases and J by 4 bases, with 12 bases between. Germline CDR1 and CDR2: LNHDA and SQIVND (reference sequence). The CDR3 spans 14 residues. The CDR3 bases are TGTGCCAGTAGTCCCCGACGAGGAAATCAGCCCCAGCATTTT. Protein product: CASSPRRGNQPQHF.

To note about this clone: Germline is not matched at one junction end, which may reflect a read error. This chain uses TRBV9 with TRBJ2-2; D perhaps matches TRBD1 (6 bases). The germline V gene has CDR1 SGDLS and CDR2 YYNGEE. The CDR3 is 15 amino acids. The CDR3 region has the DNA TGTGCCAGCAGCGTGGTGGGGGCGAAAACCGGGGAGCTGTTTTTT. This gives the protein CASSVVGAKTGELFF.

The rearrangement links TRBV7-9 to TRBJ2-3; D unclear. Germline V gene sequence: CDR1 SEHNR, CDR2 FQNEAQ (reference sequence). The CDR3 loop spans 15 amino acids. Trimming removed 1 base at V and 2 bases at J, with 10 bases between. This chain's CDR3 is CASSLDARYTDTQYF. CDR3 sequence (DNA): TGTGCCAGCAGCTTAGACGCACGGTACACAGATACGCAGTATTTT.

The V and J genes are TRBV25-1 and TRBJ2-7, with TRBD1 identical over 10 bases. The CDR3 has 16 residues. Per the germline V gene, CDR1 is MGHDK and CDR2 is SYGVNS. V shed 2 bases and J 2 bases; nucleotides not matched to a gene: 6. The CDR3 loop is CASSEGAGTGAYEQYF. The CDR3 DNA sequence: TGTGCCAGCAGTGAAGGAGCCGGGACAGGGGCCTACGAGCAGTACTTC.

Only one count was recorded for this clone. V is TRBV19 and J is TRBJ2-1; TRBD2 agrees at 9 bases. The CDR3 runs to 18 residues. V lost 1 base, J lost 1 base, and 8 bases stayed unmatched. Germline V CDR1 and CDR2: LNHDA, SQIVND (reference sequence). CDR3 nucleotide sequence: TGTGCCAGTAGTATAGGTTTTAGCGGGGGCCGTTCCTACAATGAGCAGTTCTTC. This translates into CASSIGFSGGRSYNEQFF.

This chain joins TRBV11-3 and TRBJ2-7, with 9 nucleotides matching TRBD2. Germline V lookup: CDR1 SGHNT, CDR2 YENEEA. This CDR3 is built from 13 residues. Trimming took 5 bases from V and 2 from J; bases not matched to a gene: 1. The CDR3 DNA follows: TGTGCCAGCAGCGCGGGGGGGGCCTACGAGCAGTACTTC. This translates into CASSAGGAYEQYF.

This chain joins TRBV7-2 and TRBJ1-5; 9 bases are shared with TRBD1. The CDR3 has 16 residues. J was trimmed by 3 bases and V by 2 bases; bases with no gene match: 5. The V gene's germline CDR1 is SGHTA and CDR2 FQGNSA. The chain's CDR3 is CASSLMGQGLNQPQHF. The DNA for the CDR3 is TGTGCCAGCAGCTTAATGGGACAGGGACTCAATCAGCCCCAGCATTTT.

The V call is TRBV5-4, the J call TRBJ2-2; D possibly corresponds to TRBD2 (5 bases). The germline CDR1 and CDR2 sequences are SGHNT and YYREEE (reference sequence). V was cut by 0 bases and J by 7 bases, with 10 bases left in between. The CDR3 covers 14 residues. The chain's CDR3 is CASSLESEGGELFF. CDR3 bases: TGTGCCAGCAGCTTGGAGTCAGAGGGCGGGGAGCTGTTTTTT. Combining the CDR3 with reference TRBV5-4 and TRBJ2-2 gives the whole variable domain ETGVTQSPTHLIKTRGQQVTLRCSSQSGHNTVSWYQQALGQGPQFIFQYYREEENGRGNFPPRFSGLQFPNYSSELNVNALELDDSALYLCASSLESEGGELFFGEGSRLTVL.

V is TRBV30 and J is TRBJ1-4; no firm D call. CDR3 length: 13 residues. Germline V CDR1 and CDR2: GTSNPN, SVGIG (reference sequence). Trimming removed 4 bases from V and 8 bases from J, with 14 bases in between. CDR3 region: CAWNRSPEEKLFF. In DNA form, the CDR3 reads TGTGCCTGGAATCGAAGCCCGGAGGAAAAACTGTTTTTT.

This clone showed up just a few times. The chain is built from TRBV19 and TRBJ2-5; TRBD2 is a possible D gene (6 bases). The J call is uncertain, as TRBJ2-7 better fits the DNA end. The CDR3 sequence is 14 residues long. Germline V lookup: CDR1 LNHDA, CDR2 SQIVND (reference sequence). CDR3 nucleotides: TGTGCCAGTAGCGAGACCGGGGGTTTCTACGAGCAGTACTTC. It codes for CASSETGGFYEQYF.

The chain recombines TRBV7-2 with TRBJ2-5; D remains ambiguous. Trimming took off 1 base at V and 2 bases at J, with 5 bases between the two ends. The CDR3 runs 13 residues. Germline CDR1 is SGHTA and CDR2 is FQGNSA. The CDR3 nucleotides are TGTGCCAGCAGCTTAGGTTCGCAAGAGACCCAGTACTTC. This sequence encodes CASSLGSQETQYF.

The V call is TRBV5-4, the J call TRBJ2-1; TRBD1 matches 7 bases. The CDR3 sequence is 14 residues long. CDR1 is SGHNT, CDR2 YYREEE, per germline (reference sequence). V lost 4 bases and J lost 6; bases outside the gene matches: 7. The CDR3: CASSLTTGINEQFF. The CDR3 DNA reads as TGTGCCAGCAGCCTAACGACAGGGATCAATGAGCAGTTCTTC.

The rearrangement joins TRBV18 to TRBJ2-1; D might be TRBD2 (5 bases). The CDR3 is made up of 15 amino acids. Germline assignment: CDR1 KGHSH and CDR2 LQKENI. The V end lost 2 bases, the J end lost 3 bases, and 11 bases lay between the germline ends. The CDR3 region is CASSPSEAVYNEQFF. CDR3 nucleotide sequence: TGTGCCAGCTCACCATCGGAGGCCGTCTACAATGAGCAGTTCTTC.

V is TRBV6-5 and J is TRBJ2-3; 7 nucleotides align to TRBD2. J gave up 2 bases and V 6 bases, and 8 bases lay outside the gene matches. The CDR3 length is 15 residues. Germline loops: CDR1 MNHEY, CDR2 SVGAGI. CDR3 nucleotide sequence: TGTGCCAGCAGATACACGGGACTACCCACAGATACGCAGTATTTT. Protein: CASRYTGLPTDTQYF.

V usage is TRBV5-1 and J usage is TRBJ1-1; tentatively, D is TRBD1 (5 bases). CDR3 length: 15 amino acids. Trimming pared 0 bases from V and 5 bases from J, leaving 14 bases between. Germline loops: CDR1 SGHRS, CDR2 YFSETQ. CDR3 bases: TGCGCCAGCAGCTTGGTCAGCGGGGGGGGGACTGAAGCTTTCTTT. It is translated as CASSLVSGGGTEAFF. Filled out from reference TRBV5-1 and TRBJ1-1, the complete variable domain reads KAGVTQTPRYLIKTRGQQVTLSCSPISGHRSVSWYQQTPGQGLQFLFEYFSETQRNKGNFPGRFSGRQFSNSRSEMNVSTLELGDSALYLCASSLVSGGGTEAFFGQGTRLTVV.

The chain couples TRBV7-9 to TRBJ2-4; 9 positions match TRBD2. The CDR3 spans 17 residues. The V gene's germline CDR1 is SEHNR and CDR2 FQNEAQ (reference sequence). V lost 4 bases and J lost 0; bases outside the gene matches: 7. CDR3 amino acids: CASSYASGGLAKNIQYF. Written as DNA, the CDR3 is TGTGCCAGCAGCTACGCCAGCGGGGGGCTAGCCAAAAACATTCAGTACTTC.

This clone came up once. This chain joins TRBV19 and TRBJ1-2; perhaps TRBD1 as D (6 bases). The CDR3 length is 15 residues. The ends were cut back, 3 bases at V and 0 bases at J, with 11 bases in the middle. The germline gives CDR1 LNHDA, CDR2 SQIVND (reference sequence). CDR3 residues: CASSMAGEANYGYTF. CDR3 in DNA: TGTGCCAGTAGTATGGCAGGGGAAGCTAACTATGGCTACACCTTC.

This clone was seen just once. This rearrangement joins TRBV6-5 to TRBJ2-7, with unresolved D. V was shortened by 2 bases and J by 3 bases, with 8 bases between the two germline ends. Germline V gene lookup returns CDR1 MNHEY and CDR2 SVGAGI. The CDR3 runs to 13 residues. CDR3 protein: CASSYKKYYEQYF. CDR3 nucleotides: TGTGCCAGCAGTTACAAAAAATACTACGAGCAGTACTTC.

This clone has just a few counts. The rearrangement joins TRBV6-5 to TRBJ2-2, with D perhaps TRBD2 (5 bases). The CDR3 sequence is 12 residues long. The V gene lost 8 bases and the J gene lost 3 bases, with 7 bases spanning the gap. In germline, CDR1 is MNHEY, CDR2 SVGAGI. The CDR3 DNA reads TGTGCCAGCCTCGGGGACACCGGGGAGCTGTTTTTT. This gives the protein CASLGDTGELFF.

This clone appeared a single time. The chain has TRBV10-1 and TRBJ1-1; 9 bases are shared with TRBD1. Germline trimming cut 8 bases from V and 7 bases from J; bases unmatched to any gene: 14. The CDR3 extends over 15 amino acids. The V gene's germline CDR1 is WNHNN and CDR2 SYGVQD (reference sequence). CDR3 residues: CASVAGQGILIEAFF. For the CDR3, the DNA is TGCGCCAGCGTGGCGGGACAGGGAATTTTAATTGAAGCTTTCTTT.

The rearrangement links TRBV5-1 to TRBJ2-3, with 8 bases lining up with TRBD1. The CDR3 is 14 amino acids. V gave up 4 bases and J gave up 5 bases; unmatched junction bases: 6. Germline V lookup: CDR1 SGHRS, CDR2 YFSETQ. This CDR3 is CASSTAGGRDTQYF. The CDR3 DNA is TGCGCCAGCAGCACCGCAGGGGGCAGAGATACGCAGTATTTT.

In DNA, the CDR3 is TGTGCCACCAGCAGAGATAATGTTCAGCAAGAGACCCAGTACTTC. Translated, it gives CATSRDNVQQETQYF. The V gene is TRBV15, the J gene TRBJ2-5; no firm D call. The germline gives CDR1 LNHNV, CDR2 YYDKDF (reference sequence). CDR3 size: 15 residues. V lost 0 bases to trimming and J lost 2 bases, with 10 bases between them.

The chain joins TRBV6-5 to TRBJ2-7, with a tentative D call TRBD2 (6 bases). The CDR3 length is 14 residues. CDR1 and CDR2 (germline): MNHEY, SVGAGI. Trimming left V 9 bases short and J 1 base short, with 16 bases between. The CDR3 is CASGGGSRSYEQYF. CDR3 nucleotide sequence: TGTGCCAGTGGTGGGGGGAGTAGGTCCTACGAGCAGTACTTC.